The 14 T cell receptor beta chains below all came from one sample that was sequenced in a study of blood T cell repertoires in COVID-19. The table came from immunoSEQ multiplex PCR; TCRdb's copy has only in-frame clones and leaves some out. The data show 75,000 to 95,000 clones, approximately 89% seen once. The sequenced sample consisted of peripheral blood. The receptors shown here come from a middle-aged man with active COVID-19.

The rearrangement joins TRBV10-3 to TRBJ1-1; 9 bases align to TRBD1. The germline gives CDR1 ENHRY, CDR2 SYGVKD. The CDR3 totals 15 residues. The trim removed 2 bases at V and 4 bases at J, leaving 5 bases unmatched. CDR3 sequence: CAISEDPGQGTEAFF. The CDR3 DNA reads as TGTGCCATCAGTGAGGACCCGGGACAGGGCACTGAAGCTTTCTTT.

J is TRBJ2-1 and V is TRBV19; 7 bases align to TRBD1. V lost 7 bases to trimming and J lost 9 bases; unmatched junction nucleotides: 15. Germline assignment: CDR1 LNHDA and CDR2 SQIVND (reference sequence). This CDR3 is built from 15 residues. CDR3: CASTLRGRRTGEQFF. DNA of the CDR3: TGTGCCAGTACCTTAAGGGGGCGCCGTACAGGTGAGCAGTTCTTC. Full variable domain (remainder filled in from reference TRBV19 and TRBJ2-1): DGGITQSPKYLFRKEGQNVTLSCEQNLNHDAMYWYRQDPGQGLRLIYYSQIVNDFQKGDIAEGYSVSREKKESFPLTVTSAQKNPTAFYLCASTLRGRRTGEQFFGPGTRLTVL.

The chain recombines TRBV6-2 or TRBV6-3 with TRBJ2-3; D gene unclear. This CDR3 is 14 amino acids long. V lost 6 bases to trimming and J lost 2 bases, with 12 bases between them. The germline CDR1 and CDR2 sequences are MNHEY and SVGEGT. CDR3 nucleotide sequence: TGTGCCAGCAGCACCTTACAGCCCACAGATACGCAGTATTTT. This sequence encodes CASSTLQPTDTQYF.

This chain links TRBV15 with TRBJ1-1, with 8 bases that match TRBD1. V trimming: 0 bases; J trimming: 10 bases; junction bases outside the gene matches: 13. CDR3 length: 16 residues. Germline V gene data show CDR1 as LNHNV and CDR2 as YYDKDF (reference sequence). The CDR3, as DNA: TGTGCCACCAGCAGAGATCCAGGGGGCGCCTCTAATGGAGCTTTCTTT. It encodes CATSRDPGGASNGAFF.

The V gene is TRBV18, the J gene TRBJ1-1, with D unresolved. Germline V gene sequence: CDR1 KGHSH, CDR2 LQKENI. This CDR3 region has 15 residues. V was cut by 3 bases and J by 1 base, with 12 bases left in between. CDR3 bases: TGTGCCAGCTCACCTATGACACTCCCGAACACTGAAGCTTTCTTT. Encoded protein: CASSPMTLPNTEAFF.

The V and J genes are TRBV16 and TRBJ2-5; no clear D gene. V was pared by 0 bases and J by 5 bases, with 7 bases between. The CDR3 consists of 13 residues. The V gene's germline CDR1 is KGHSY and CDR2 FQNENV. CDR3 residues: CASSQSAGETQYF. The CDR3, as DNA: TGTGCCAGCAGCCAATCGGCCGGGGAGACCCAGTACTTC.

CDR3 nucleotide sequence: TGTGCCAGCAGCTCCGGGACAGGGGGCCGCTACGAGCAGTACTTC. As protein: CASSSGTGGRYEQYF. V is TRBV7-9 and J is TRBJ2-7; 12 bases are a match to TRBD1. Germline V gives CDR1 SEHNR, CDR2 FQNEAQ (reference sequence). The ends lost 4 bases at V and 3 bases at J; junction bases unmatched: 4. There are 15 residues in the CDR3.

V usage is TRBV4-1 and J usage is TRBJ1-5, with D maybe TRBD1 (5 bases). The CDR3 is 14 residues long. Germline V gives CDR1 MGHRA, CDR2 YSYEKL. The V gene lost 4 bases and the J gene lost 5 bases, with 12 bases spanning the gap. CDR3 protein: CASSPGEGDQPQHF. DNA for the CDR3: TGCGCCAGCAGCCCGGGGGAGGGTGATCAGCCCCAGCATTTT.

CDR3 coding DNA: TGTGCCAGCAGCCAAGAAAGTCTAGCGGGGGGGCGCAACACAGATACGCAGTATTTT. Its protein is CASSQESLAGGRNTDTQYF. This chain connects TRBV3-1 (or the pseudogene TRBV3-2) to TRBJ2-3; 12 bases align to TRBD2. CDR1 is LGHDT, CDR2 YNNKEL, per germline (reference sequence). The V gene end was trimmed by 0 bases and the J gene end by 2 bases; junction bases not matched to a gene: 9. This CDR3 region has 19 residues.

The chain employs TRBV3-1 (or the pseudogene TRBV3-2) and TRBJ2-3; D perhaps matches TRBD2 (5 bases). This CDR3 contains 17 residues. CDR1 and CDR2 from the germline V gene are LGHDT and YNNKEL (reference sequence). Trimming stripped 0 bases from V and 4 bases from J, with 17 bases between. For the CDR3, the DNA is TGTGCCAGCAGCCAAGACCCCGGGATTTCGGTCGCAGATACGCAGTATTTT. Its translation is CASSQDPGISVADTQYF.

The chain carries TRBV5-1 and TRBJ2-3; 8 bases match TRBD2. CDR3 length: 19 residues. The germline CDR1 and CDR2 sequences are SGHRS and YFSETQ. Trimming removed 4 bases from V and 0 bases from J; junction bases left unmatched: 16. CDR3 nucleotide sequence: TGCGCCAGCAGCGCGGGACTAGAGGGAATCTCCCATAGCACAGATACGCAGTATTTT. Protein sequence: CASSAGLEGISHSTDTQYF.

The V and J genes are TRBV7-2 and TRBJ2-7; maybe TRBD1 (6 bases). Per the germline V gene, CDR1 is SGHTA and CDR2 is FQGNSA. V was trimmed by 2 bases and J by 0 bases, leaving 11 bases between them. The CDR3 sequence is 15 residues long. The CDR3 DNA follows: TGTGCCAGCAGCTTAAATCAGGGGACCTCCTACGAGCAGTACTTC. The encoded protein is CASSLNQGTSYEQYF. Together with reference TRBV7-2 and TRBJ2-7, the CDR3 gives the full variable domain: GAGVSQSPSNKVTEKGKDVELRCDPISGHTALYWYRQSLGQGLEFLIYFQGNSAPDKSGLPSDRFSAERTGGSVSTLTIQRTQQEDSAVYLCASSLNQGTSYEQYFGPGTRLTVT.

The CDR3 loop reads CASSPGTGESEQYF. The CDR3 DNA reads as TGTGCCAGCAGCCCGGGGACAGGTGAAAGCGAGCAGTACTTC. This chain joins TRBV3-1 (or the pseudogene TRBV3-2) and TRBJ2-7, with TRBD1 matching over 8 bases. The length of the CDR3 is 14 residues. CDR1 is LGHDT and CDR2 is YNNKEL in the germline V gene (reference sequence). The trim removed 4 bases at V and 6 bases at J, leaving 8 bases unmatched.

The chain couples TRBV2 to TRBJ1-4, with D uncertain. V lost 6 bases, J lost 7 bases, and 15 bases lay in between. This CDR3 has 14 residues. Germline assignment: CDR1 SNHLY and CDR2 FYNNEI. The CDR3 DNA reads TGTGCCAGCAGGGACTCCCAAGTGGGTGAAAAACTGTTTTTT. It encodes CASRDSQVGEKLFF.